A single sample gave rise to the 26 T cell receptor beta chains below, sequenced in a study of read filtering for tumor transcriptome and immune sequencing. From approximately 430 ng of RNA, a library with molecular barcoded alpha/delta and beta/gamma adaptors was made. TCRdb processed the reads anew with MiXCR; each CDR3 protein has one entry. The sample lists 43,000 or so distinct CDR3 sequences, 10% to 15% seen once, with roughly 15% in the top ten. Sequencing was carried out using a population of CD138-negative cells sorted from bone marrow. The source is a donor at least 40 years old with multiple myeloma.

At least ten counts were recorded for this clonotype. The chain recombines TRBV7-8 with TRBJ1-1, with D unresolved. The CDR3 contains 15 residues. CDR1 and CDR2 from the germline V gene are SGHVS and FQNEAQ. Trimming left V 1 base short and J 1 base short, with 10 bases between. CDR3 bases: TGTGCCAGCAGCTTAGGTGTAGGAGGGAACACTGAAGCTTTCTTT. As protein: CASSLGVGGNTEAFF.

A few counts support this clonotype. This rearrangement joins TRBV20-1 to TRBJ2-3, with TRBD2 matching 14 bases. The CDR3 sequence is 16 residues long. Per germline, CDR1 DFQATT and CDR2 SNEGSKA (reference sequence). J lost 4 bases, V lost 2 bases, and 5 bases had no gene match. The CDR3 DNA reads as TGCAGTGCTAGACGACTAGCGGGAGGGCCCCCAGATACGCAGTATTTT. It codes for CSARRLAGGPPDTQYF.

The chain is built from TRBV4-3 and TRBJ2-7, with a tentative D call TRBD1 (5 bases). Germline V lookup: CDR1 LGHNA, CDR2 YSLEER. With 1 base removed from V and 2 bases from J, the gap between germline ends came to 12 bases. The CDR3 totals 15 residues. DNA for the CDR3: TGCGCCAGCAGCCAAGGGCCAGCAGGGACCTACGAGCAGTACTTC. Its translation: CASSQGPAGTYEQYF.

This clonotype was picked up many times. This may be a read error, as it is one base from a much larger clone. The chain carries TRBV29-1 and TRBJ2-1; 9 nucleotides match TRBD2. CDR3 length: 18 amino acids. Germline V gene lookup returns CDR1 SQVTM and CDR2 ANQGSEA. The CDR3 reads CSVGPGLAHSGAYNEQSF. CDR3 nucleotide sequence: TGCAGCGTTGGGCCGGGACTAGCTCACTCAGGGGCTTACAATGAGCAGTCCTTC.

This clonotype was observed at least ten times. The junction shows a germline mismatch at one end, possibly a read error. The rearrangement joins TRBV18 to TRBJ2-3, with D perhaps TRBD2 (5 bases). The germline V gene has CDR1 KGHSH and CDR2 LQKENI. The CDR3 has 12 amino acids. This chain's CDR3 is CASSPDTGRTHF. The CDR3 bases are TGTGCCAGCTCACCCGATACGGGAAGGACGCATTTT.

This clonotype appeared many times. V usage is TRBV6-6 and J usage is TRBJ2-2; 12 nucleotides match TRBD2. The trim removed 0 bases at V and 1 base at J, leaving 6 bases unmatched. Germline CDR1 is MNHNY and CDR2 is SVGAGI (reference sequence). The CDR3 has 19 amino acids. CDR3 residues: CASSYSSPTSGGNTGELFF. Written as DNA, the CDR3 is TGTGCCAGCAGTTACTCGAGTCCGACTAGCGGGGGGAACACCGGGGAGCTGTTTTTT.

This clonotype was seen ten or more times. The J gene is TRBJ2-3, the V gene TRBV29-1; D is ambiguous. This CDR3 has 12 amino acids. V lost 6 bases and J 6 bases, leaving 13 bases between the germline ends. Germline V CDR1 and CDR2: SQVTM, ANQGSEA. The CDR3 is CSVYASRDTQYF. The CDR3 bases are TGCAGCGTGTACGCATCCCGGGATACGCAGTATTTT.

The V gene is TRBV29-1, the J gene TRBJ1-1; no definite D call. This CDR3 is 12 amino acids long. V lost 4 bases and J 11 bases, leaving 17 bases between the germline ends. The germline V gene has CDR1 SQVTM and CDR2 ANQGSEA. The CDR3 DNA is TGCAGCGTTGTCGCACCGCCTGTTGACGCTTTCTTT. Translated: CSVVAPPVDAFF.

Comment on this clonotype: With only one base between it and a far larger clone, this is likely a read error. The chain joins TRBV6-2 or TRBV6-3 to TRBJ2-1; 9 positions match TRBD2. Germline V lookup: CDR1 MNHEY, CDR2 SVGEGT. The junction had 7 bases not matched to a gene; V was cut back by 4 bases and J by 0 bases. The CDR3 loop spans 17 amino acids. The CDR3: CASSSPGLAASYNEQFF. CDR3 nucleotides: TGTGCCAGCAGTTCACCGGGACTAGCTGCCTCCTACAATGAGCAGTTCTTC.

This clonotype was seen at least ten times. The chain combines TRBV27 with TRBJ2-1, with 10 bases matching TRBD2. The CDR3 contains 17 residues. CDR1 MNHEY and CDR2 SMNVEV come from the germline V gene (reference sequence). V lost 3 bases and J lost 0; bases outside the gene matches: 5. The chain's CDR3 is CASSFRTSGNSYNEQFF. The CDR3, as DNA: TGTGCCAGCAGTTTCCGGACTAGCGGTAACTCCTACAATGAGCAGTTCTTC.

This clonotype was detected many times. V usage is TRBV29-1 and J usage is TRBJ2-1, with D uncertain. The V gene's germline CDR1 is SQVTM and CDR2 ANQGSEA. The CDR3 contains 13 residues. V was cut by 3 bases and J by 4 bases, with 10 bases left in between. The CDR3 reads CSVDPDGYNEQFF. Here the CDR3 DNA reads TGCAGCGTTGACCCGGACGGGTACAATGAGCAGTTCTTC.

To note about this clonotype: A much larger clone is a single base away; this may be a read error. The CDR3 ends on some other residue instead of the conserved phenylalanine or tryptophan, so this is likely a read error. The J gene is TRBJ2-1, the V gene TRBV6-2 or TRBV6-3; D remains unclear. The CDR3 loop spans 12 amino acids. Germline loops: CDR1 MNHEY, CDR2 SVGEGT. In DNA, the CDR3 is TGTGCCACCCGTGCCTCCTTCAATGAGCAGTTCTCC. It encodes CATRASFNEQFS.

In regard to this clonotype: One end of the junction varies from germline; a read error may be responsible. The J gene is TRBJ2-1, the V gene TRBV9, with D possibly matching TRBD1 (5 bases). This CDR3 comprises 15 residues. CDR1 SGDLS and CDR2 YYNGEE come from the germline V gene. The CDR3 loop reads CASSVLGAPYNEQFF. CDR3 coding DNA: TGTGCCAGCAGCGTACTAGGGGCCCCCTACAATGAACAGTTCTTC. Full variable domain (rest looked up from reference TRBV9 and TRBJ2-1): DSGVTQTPKHLITATGQRVTLRCSPRSGDLSVYWYQQSLDQGLQFLIQYYNGEERAKGNILERFSAQQFPDLHSELNLSSLELGDSALYFCASSVLGAPYNEQFFGPGTRLTVL.

The sample holds many counts of this clonotype. The chain joins TRBV28 to TRBJ2-7, with D maybe TRBD2 (6 bases). Germline values: CDR1 MDHEN, CDR2 SYDVKM. The CDR3 consists of 15 residues. The V end was cut by 4 bases, the J end by 0 bases, with 13 bases between. CDR3 loop: CASSYGLAFSYEQYF. CDR3 coding DNA: TGTGCCAGCAGTTACGGTCTAGCGTTCTCCTACGAGCAGTACTTC.

About this clonotype: The likely explanation is a read error, given a far larger clone one base away. The CDR3 sequence: CACSLAYPVSQETQYF. CDR3 bases: TGTGCCTGCAGCTTAGCGTACCCTGTGAGCCAAGAGACCCAGTACTTC. This chain links TRBV7-9 with TRBJ2-1, with TRBD2 as a possible D gene (5 bases). The J call may be incorrect, as the DNA end agrees better with TRBJ2-5. Germline V gene sequence: CDR1 SEHNR, CDR2 FQNEAQ (reference sequence). The CDR3 is 16 amino acids.

This clonotype appeared many times. This chain connects TRBV3-1 to TRBJ2-2, with TRBD2 matching 11 bases. CDR3 length equals 16 residues. Per the germline V gene, CDR1 is LGHDT and CDR2 is YNNKEL (reference sequence). The trim removed 6 bases at V and 1 base at J, leaving 4 bases unmatched. CDR3 DNA sequence: TGTGCCAGCAGACATACTAGCGGGGGGAACACCGGGGAGCTGTTTTTT. This codes for CASRHTSGGNTGELFF. Based on the CDR3 plus reference TRBV3-1 and TRBJ2-2, the full variable domain is DTAVSQTPKYLVTQMGNDKSIKCEQNLGHDTMYWYKQDSKKFLKIMFSYNNKELIINETVPNRFSPKSPDKAHLNLHINSLELGDSAVYFCASRHTSGGNTGELFFGEGSRLTVL.

This clonotype was seen many times. The rearrangement uses TRBV12-3 or TRBV12-4 and TRBJ2-7; the match to TRBD2 covers 10 bases. CDR3 size: 15 residues. V lost 7 bases and J lost 5; bases outside the gene matches: 11. The CDR3 here is CASTYQGAGGHEQYF. CDR3 DNA sequence: TGTGCCAGCACCTACCAGGGAGCGGGAGGGCACGAGCAGTACTTC.

As for this clonotype: A single base separates this from a much larger clone, so it may be a read error. The chain combines TRBV10-3 with TRBJ2-3, with 11 nucleotides matching TRBD1. The CDR3 contains 14 residues. The germline V gene has CDR1 ENHRY and CDR2 SYGVKD. This CDR3 reads CAISGTGGTDTRYF. The CDR3 nucleotides read TGTGCCATCTCAGGGACAGGGGGGACAGATACGCGGTATTTT.

This clonotype has at least ten counts. The gene calls are TRBV20-1 and TRBJ2-3, with a weak D call TRBD1 (6 bases). In germline, CDR1 is DFQATT, CDR2 SNEGSKA (reference sequence). The length of the CDR3 is 13 residues. V was shortened by 8 bases and J by 2 bases, with 14 bases between the two germline ends. The CDR3 region is CSPTGWNTDTQYF. CDR3 nucleotide sequence: TGCAGTCCTACAGGGTGGAACACAGATACGCAGTATTTT.

The chain employs TRBV29-1 and TRBJ1-3; D unresolved. V was cut by 1 base and J by 2 bases, with 3 bases left in between. CDR3 size: 12 residues. The V gene's germline CDR1 is SQVTM and CDR2 ANQGSEA. CDR3 bases: TGCAGCGTTGAAGGGCCTGGAAACACCATATATTTT. Protein product: CSVEGPGNTIYF.

Within the sample, this clonotype is medium-sized. This chain links TRBV7-8 with TRBJ2-1; D call uncertain. Germline-derived CDR1 and CDR2 are SGHVS and FQNEAQ. The CDR3 extends over 16 amino acids. Trimming pared 0 bases from V and 5 bases from J, leaving 14 bases between. In DNA, the CDR3 is TGTGCCAGCAGCTTAGCTCGGCTAGGTGAAAACAATGAGCAGTTCTTC. Its translation: CASSLARLGENNEQFF.

This clonotype was recorded many times. The chain has TRBV4-2 and TRBJ1-5; D is possibly TRBD1 (6 bases). V dropped 6 bases and J dropped 1 base, with 13 bases sitting between them. The CDR3 loop spans 15 amino acids. In germline, CDR1 is LGHNA, CDR2 YNFKEQ. The CDR3 spells CASRPTGFSNQPQHF. In nucleotides, the CDR3 is TGTGCCAGCAGACCTACAGGGTTCAGCAATCAGCCCCAGCATTTT.

Concerning this clonotype: Given a much more abundant clone one base away, this may be a read error. Given the absence of the conserved phenylalanine or tryptophan at the CDR3 end, a read error is likely. The CDR3 sequence: CATWGANTEAFS. The CDR3 DNA is TGTGCCACCTGGGGGGCAAACACTGAAGCTTTCTCT. This chain connects TRBV28 to TRBJ1-1; perhaps TRBD1 as D (6 bases). Trimming stripped 10 bases from V and 2 bases from J, with 11 bases between. Germline V gene sequence: CDR1 MDHEN, CDR2 SYDVKM. The CDR3 consists of 12 residues.

V usage is TRBV20-1 and J usage is TRBJ2-1; the D gene is possibly TRBD1 (6 bases). The CDR3 has 14 residues. The V and J ends lost 7 bases and 0 bases respectively, with 13 bases between them. Germline V CDR1 and CDR2: DFQATT, SNEGSKA (reference sequence). The CDR3 DNA reads TGCAGTGAGCGGACAGCAAGCTCCTACAATGAGCAGTTCTTC. Encoded protein: CSERTASSYNEQFF.

Concerning this clonotype itself: With a far larger clone one base away, a read error is the likely cause. The chain recombines TRBV7-9 with TRBJ2-1, with 8 bases identical to TRBD2. This CDR3 is built from 15 residues. Trimming cost V 1 base and J 7 bases; bases outside gene matches: 6. Germline V CDR1 and CDR2: SEHNR, FQNEAQ (reference sequence). CDR3 loop: CASSLESTSGNEQFF. For the CDR3, the DNA is TGTGCCAGCAGCTTAGAGAGTACTAGCGGTAATGAGCAGTTCTTC.

Regarding this clonotype: A far more abundant clone sits one base away, making this likely a read error. The chain has TRBV6-1 and TRBJ2-1; 13 bases match TRBD2. CDR1 is MNHNS, CDR2 SASEGT, per germline. J gave up 12 bases and V 8 bases, and 13 bases lay outside the gene matches. This CDR3 has 15 amino acids. The CDR3 sequence: CASGQGLAGVGGQFF. The CDR3 coding sequence is TGTGCCAGCGGTCAAGGACTAGCGGGAGTGGGGGGGCAGTTCTTC.